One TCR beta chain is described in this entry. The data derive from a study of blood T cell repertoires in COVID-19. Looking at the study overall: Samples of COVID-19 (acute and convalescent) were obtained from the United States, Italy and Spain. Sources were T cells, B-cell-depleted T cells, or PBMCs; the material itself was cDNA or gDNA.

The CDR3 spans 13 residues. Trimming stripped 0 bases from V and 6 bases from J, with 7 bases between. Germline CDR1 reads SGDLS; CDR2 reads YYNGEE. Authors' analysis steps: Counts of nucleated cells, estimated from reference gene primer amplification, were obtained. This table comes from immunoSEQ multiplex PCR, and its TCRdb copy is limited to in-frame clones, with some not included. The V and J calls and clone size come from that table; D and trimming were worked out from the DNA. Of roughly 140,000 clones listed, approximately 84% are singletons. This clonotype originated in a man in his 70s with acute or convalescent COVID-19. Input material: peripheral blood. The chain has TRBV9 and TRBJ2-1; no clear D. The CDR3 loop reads CASSVATGNEQFF. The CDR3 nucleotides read TGTGCCAGCAGCGTAGCTACGGGCAATGAGCAGTTCTTC.